This T cell receptor beta chain was sequenced in a study of graft-versus-host responses after intestinal transplantation. Overall study context: Recipients obtained multivisceral, liver-intestinal, or isolated intestinal transplants. Anti-thymocyte globulin induction was given to all recipients, followed by tacrolimus and steroids for 3 to 4 years.

Study-wide results and caveats: Detection of GvH clones occurred in recipient marrow, and some had their first appearance in ileum or blood. In patients with graft-donor T cell macrochimerism, allograft graft-versus-host to host-versus-graft clonal ratios were high.

This clone was counted only a few times. The antigen remains unidentified. CDR1 is SGDLS and CDR2 is YYNGEE in the germline V gene. The CDR3 is 13 amino acids. Between the trimmed V and J ends, which lost 4 bases and 1 base, there was a span of 8 bases. Profiling relied on immunoSEQ multiplex PCR, and the TCRdb table lists in-frame clones only, not all of them. This sample has approximately 77,000 clones, with less than 90% found just once. The sequence derives from a human donor who received an intestinal transplant. This chain connects TRBV9 to TRBJ1-2, with D tentatively TRBD1 (5 bases). Sequencing used unstimulated CD4+ T cells sorted from spleen or lymph node cells, obtained before intestinal transplant. This CDR3 reads CASSPDSNYGYTF. For the CDR3, the DNA is TGTGCCAGCAGCCCTGACAGTAACTATGGCTACACCTTC.